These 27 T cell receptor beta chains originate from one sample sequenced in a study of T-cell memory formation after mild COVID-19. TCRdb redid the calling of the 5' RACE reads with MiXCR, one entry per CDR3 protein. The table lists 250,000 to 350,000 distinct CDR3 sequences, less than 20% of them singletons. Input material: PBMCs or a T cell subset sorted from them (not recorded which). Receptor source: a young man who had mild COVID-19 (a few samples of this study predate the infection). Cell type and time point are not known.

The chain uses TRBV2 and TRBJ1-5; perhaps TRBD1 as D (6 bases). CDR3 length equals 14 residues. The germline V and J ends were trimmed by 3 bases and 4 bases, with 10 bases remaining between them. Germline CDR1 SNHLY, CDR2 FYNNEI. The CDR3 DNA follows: TGTGCCAGCAGTGACGGCAGGGGTAATCAGCCCCAGCATTTT. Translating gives CASSDGRGNQPQHF.

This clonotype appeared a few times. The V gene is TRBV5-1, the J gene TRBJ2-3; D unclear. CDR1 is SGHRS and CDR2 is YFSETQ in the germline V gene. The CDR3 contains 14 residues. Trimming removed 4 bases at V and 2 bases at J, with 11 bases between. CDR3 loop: CASSPALNTDTQYF. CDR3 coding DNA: TGCGCCAGCAGCCCGGCACTTAACACAGATACGCAGTATTTT.

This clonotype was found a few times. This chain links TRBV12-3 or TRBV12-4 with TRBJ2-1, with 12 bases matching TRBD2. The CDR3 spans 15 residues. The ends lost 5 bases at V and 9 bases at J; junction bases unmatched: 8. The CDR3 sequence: CASSLPSGGAIEQFF. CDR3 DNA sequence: TGTGCCAGCAGTCTTCCTAGCGGGGGGGCTATTGAGCAGTTCTTC.

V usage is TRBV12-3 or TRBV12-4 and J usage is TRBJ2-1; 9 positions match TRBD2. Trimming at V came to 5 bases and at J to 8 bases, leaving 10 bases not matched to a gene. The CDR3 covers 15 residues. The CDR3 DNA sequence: TGTGCCAGCAGTCCCTTTGGCGGGGGGGCCTATGAGCAGTTCTTC. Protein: CASSPFGGGAYEQFF.

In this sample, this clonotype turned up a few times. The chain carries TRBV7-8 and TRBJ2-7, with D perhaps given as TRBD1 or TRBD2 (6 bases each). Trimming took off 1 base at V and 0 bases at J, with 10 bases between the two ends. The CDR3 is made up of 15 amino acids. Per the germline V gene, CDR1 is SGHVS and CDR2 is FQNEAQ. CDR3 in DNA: TGTGCCAGCAGCTTAGGGGGGGCCGGCTCCTACGAGCAGTACGTC. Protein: CASSLGGAGSYEQYV.

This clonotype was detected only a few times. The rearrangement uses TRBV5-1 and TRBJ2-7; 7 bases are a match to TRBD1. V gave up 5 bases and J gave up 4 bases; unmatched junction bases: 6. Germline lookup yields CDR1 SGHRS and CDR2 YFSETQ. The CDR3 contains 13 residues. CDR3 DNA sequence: TGCGCCAGCAGGCCGGGACAGAGGTACGAGCAGTACTTC. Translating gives CASRPGQRYEQYF.

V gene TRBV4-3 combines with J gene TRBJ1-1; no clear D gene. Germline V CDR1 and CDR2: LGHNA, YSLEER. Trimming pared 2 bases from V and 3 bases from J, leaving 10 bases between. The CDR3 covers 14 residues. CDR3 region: CASSQFDLYTEAFF. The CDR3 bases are TGCGCCAGCAGCCAATTTGATCTTTACACTGAAGCTTTCTTT.

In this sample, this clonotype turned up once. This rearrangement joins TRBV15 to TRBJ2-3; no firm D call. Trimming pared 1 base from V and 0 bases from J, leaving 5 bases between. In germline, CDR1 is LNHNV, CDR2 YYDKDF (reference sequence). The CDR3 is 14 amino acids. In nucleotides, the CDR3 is TGTGCCACCAGCAGAGTAACTAGCACAGATACGCAGTATTTT. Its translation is CATSRVTSTDTQYF.

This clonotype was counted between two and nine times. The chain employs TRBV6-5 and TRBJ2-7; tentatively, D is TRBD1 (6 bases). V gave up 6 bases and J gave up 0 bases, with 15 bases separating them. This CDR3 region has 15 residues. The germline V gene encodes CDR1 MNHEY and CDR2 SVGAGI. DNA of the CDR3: TGTGCCAGCAGCCAAGAAACAGGGCACTCCTACGAGCAGTACTTC. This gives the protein CASSQETGHSYEQYF.

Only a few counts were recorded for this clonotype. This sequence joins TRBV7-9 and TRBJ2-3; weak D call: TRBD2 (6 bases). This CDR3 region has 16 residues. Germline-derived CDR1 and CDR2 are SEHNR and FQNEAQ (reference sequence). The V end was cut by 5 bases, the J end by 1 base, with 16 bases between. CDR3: CASSLVAATGTDTQYF. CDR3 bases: TGTGCCAGCAGCCTAGTAGCGGCCACCGGCACAGATACGCAGTATTTT. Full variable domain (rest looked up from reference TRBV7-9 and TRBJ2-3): DTGVSQNPRHKITKRGQNVTFRCDPISEHNRLYWYRQTLGQGPEFLTYFQNEAQLEKSRLLSDRFSAERPKGSFSTLEIQRTEQGDSAMYLCASSLVAATGTDTQYFGPGTRLTVL.

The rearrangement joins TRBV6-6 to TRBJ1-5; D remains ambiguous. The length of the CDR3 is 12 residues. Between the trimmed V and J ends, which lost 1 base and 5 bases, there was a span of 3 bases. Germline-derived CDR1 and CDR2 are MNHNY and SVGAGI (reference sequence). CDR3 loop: CASSYLYQPQHF. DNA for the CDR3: TGTGCCAGCAGTTACTTATATCAGCCCCAGCATTTT.

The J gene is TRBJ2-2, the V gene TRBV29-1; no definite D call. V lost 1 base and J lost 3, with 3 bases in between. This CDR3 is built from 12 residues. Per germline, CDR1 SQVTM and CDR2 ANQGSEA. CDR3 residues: CSVEGYTGELFF. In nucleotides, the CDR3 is TGCAGCGTTGAAGGGTACACCGGGGAGCTGTTTTTT.

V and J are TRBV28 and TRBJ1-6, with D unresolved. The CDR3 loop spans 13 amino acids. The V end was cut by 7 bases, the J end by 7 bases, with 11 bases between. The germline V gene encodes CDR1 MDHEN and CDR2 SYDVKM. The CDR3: CASIFRRNSPLHF. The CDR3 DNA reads TGTGCCAGCATCTTCAGAAGAAATTCACCCCTCCACTTT.

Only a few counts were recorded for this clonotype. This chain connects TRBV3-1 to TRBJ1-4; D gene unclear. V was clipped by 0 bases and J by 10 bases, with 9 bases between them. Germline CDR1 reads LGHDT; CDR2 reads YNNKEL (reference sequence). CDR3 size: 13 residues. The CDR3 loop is CASSQDGRLKLFF. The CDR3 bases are TGTGCCAGCAGCCAAGACGGGAGGTTAAAACTGTTTTTT.

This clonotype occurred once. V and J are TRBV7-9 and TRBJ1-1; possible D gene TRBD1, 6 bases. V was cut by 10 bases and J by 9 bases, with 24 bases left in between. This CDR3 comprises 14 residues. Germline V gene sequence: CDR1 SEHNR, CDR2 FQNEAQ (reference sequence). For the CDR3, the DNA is TGTGCCATCCCCCCGGACAGCTCTCCAGTAAAAGCTTTCTTT. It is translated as CAIPPDSSPVKAFF.

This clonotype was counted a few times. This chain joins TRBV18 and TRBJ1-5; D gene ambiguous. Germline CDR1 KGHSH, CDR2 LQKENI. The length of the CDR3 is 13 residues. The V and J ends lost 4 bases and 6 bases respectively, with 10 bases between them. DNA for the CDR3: TGTGCCAGCTCACAAGCGGCGGGTCAGCCCCAGCATTTT. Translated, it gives CASSQAAGQPQHF.

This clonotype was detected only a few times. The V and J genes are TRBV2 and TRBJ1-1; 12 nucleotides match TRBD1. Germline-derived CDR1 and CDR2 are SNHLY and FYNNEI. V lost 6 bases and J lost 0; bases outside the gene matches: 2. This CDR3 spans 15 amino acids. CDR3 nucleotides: TGTGCCAGCAGGGGGACAGGGGGCCTGAACACTGAAGCTTTCTTT. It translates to CASRGTGGLNTEAFF.

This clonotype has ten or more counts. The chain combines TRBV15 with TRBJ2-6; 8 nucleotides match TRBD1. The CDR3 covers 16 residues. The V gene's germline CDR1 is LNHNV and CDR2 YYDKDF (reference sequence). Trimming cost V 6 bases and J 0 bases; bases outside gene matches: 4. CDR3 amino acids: CATSRDRPSGANVLTF. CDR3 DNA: TGTGCCACCAGTCGGGACAGGCCCTCTGGGGCCAACGTCCTGACTTTC.

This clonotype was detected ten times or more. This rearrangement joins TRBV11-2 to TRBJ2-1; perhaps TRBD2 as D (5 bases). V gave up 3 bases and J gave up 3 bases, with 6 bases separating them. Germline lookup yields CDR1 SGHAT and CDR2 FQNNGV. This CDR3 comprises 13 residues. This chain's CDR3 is CASSLRVYNEQFF. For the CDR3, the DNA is TGTGCCAGCAGCTTGAGGGTCTACAATGAGCAGTTCTTC.

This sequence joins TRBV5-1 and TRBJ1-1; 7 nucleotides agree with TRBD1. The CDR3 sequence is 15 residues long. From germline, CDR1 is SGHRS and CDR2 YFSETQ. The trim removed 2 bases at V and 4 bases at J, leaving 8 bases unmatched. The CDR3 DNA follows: TGCGCCAGCAGCTTTTCTCCAGGGGGATCCACTGAAGCTTTCTTT. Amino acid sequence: CASSFSPGGSTEAFF.

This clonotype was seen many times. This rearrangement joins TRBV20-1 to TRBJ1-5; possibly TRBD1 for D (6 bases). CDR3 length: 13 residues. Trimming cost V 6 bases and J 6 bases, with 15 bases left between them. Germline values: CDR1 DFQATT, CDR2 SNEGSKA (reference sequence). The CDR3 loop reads CSATTGGPQPQHF. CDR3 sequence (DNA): TGCAGTGCCACGACCGGGGGCCCTCAGCCCCAGCATTTT.

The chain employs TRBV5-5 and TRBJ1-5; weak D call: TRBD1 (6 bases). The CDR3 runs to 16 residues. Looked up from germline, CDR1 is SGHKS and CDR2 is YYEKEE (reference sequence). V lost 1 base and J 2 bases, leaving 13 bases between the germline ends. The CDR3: CASSLSMAGGNQPQHF. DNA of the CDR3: TGTGCCAGCAGCTTGAGTATGGCAGGGGGCAATCAGCCCCAGCATTTT.

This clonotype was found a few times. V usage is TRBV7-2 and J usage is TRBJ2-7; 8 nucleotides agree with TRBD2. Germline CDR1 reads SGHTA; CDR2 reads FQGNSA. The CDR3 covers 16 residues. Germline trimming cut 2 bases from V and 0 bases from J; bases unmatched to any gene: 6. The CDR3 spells CASSLLFSGASYEQYF. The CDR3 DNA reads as TGTGCCAGCAGCTTATTGTTTAGCGGGGCCTCCTACGAGCAGTACTTC.

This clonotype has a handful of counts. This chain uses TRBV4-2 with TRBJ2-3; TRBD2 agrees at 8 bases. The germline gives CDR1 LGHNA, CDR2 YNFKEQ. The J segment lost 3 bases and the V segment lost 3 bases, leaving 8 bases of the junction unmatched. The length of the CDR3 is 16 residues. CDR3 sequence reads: CASSQAAASGTDTQYF. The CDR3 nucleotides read TGTGCCAGCAGCCAGGCAGCCGCTAGCGGGACAGATACGCAGTATTTT.

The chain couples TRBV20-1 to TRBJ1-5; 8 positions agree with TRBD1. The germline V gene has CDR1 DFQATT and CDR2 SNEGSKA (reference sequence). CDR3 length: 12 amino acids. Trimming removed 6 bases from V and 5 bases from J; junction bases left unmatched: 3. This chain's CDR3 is CSAATGDQPQHF. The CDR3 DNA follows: TGCAGTGCCGCGACAGGGGATCAGCCCCAGCATTTT.

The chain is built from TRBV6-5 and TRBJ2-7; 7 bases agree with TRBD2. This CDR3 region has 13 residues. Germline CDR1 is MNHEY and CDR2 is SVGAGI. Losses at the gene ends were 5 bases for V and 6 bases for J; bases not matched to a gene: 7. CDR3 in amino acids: CASSLRRGVEQYV. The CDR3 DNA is TGTGCCAGCAGTCTCCGCCGGGGGGTCGAGCAGTACGTC.

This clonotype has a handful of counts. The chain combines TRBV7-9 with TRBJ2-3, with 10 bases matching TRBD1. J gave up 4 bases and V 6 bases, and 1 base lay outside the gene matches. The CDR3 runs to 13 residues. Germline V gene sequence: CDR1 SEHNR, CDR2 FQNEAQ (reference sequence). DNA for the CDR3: TGTGCCAGCAGGGACAGGGGGGCAGATACGCAGTATTTT. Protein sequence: CASRDRGADTQYF.